These 16 T cell receptor beta chains share one sample of origin, sequenced in a study of patients and donors after allogeneic stem cell transplantation (dated by TCRdb to the early 2020s). Preparation of the library involved RT-PCR. TCRdb names NextSeq 550 as the instrument used. TCRdb reworked the public reads: Q25 trimming with fastp, MiXCR clone assembly, productive beta chains retained. Each entry is one CDR3 protein sequence, shown with its most common DNA and genes. Here the sample has about 410,000 distinct CDR3 sequences; approximately 16% occur a single time. The ten largest clones add up to about 7% of the sample. The sequencing input was blood, either unsorted or a sorted T cell fraction (not recorded which). These receptors were obtained from a human donor who was either an allogeneic HSCT recipient or a stem cell or donor lymphocyte infusion donor (not recorded which). It is not recorded whose cells these are; they may come from a transplant donor.

V usage is TRBV11-2 and J usage is TRBJ2-3, with TRBD1 matching 9 bases. Germline assignment: CDR1 SGHAT and CDR2 FQNNGV. This CDR3 is 14 amino acids long. With 5 bases clipped from V and 4 bases from J, the junction kept 4 bases outside the gene matches. The CDR3 region is CASSMDRGADTQYF. The CDR3 DNA reads TGTGCCAGCAGCATGGACAGGGGAGCAGATACGCAGTATTTT.

V and J are TRBV18 and TRBJ2-5; TRBD2 aligns across 8 bases. The J segment lost 3 bases and the V segment lost 1 base, leaving 7 bases of the junction unmatched. CDR1 is KGHSH and CDR2 is LQKENI in the germline V gene. The CDR3 spans 16 residues. CDR3 nucleotide sequence: TGTGCCAGCTCACCACTGGGAGGAGCGGGGGAAGAGACCCAGTACTTC. This codes for CASSPLGGAGEETQYF.

The gene calls are TRBV12-3 or TRBV12-4 and TRBJ2-2; D is undetermined. The length of the CDR3 is 14 residues. V shed 3 bases and J shed 4 bases, with 9 bases lying between them. The CDR3 sequence is CASSLRFPTGELFF. CDR3 bases: TGTGCCAGCAGTTTGAGGTTCCCCACCGGGGAGCTGTTTTTT.

The chain carries TRBV7-9 and TRBJ1-1; no firm D call. The CDR3 is 15 amino acids. The germline gives CDR1 SEHNR, CDR2 FQNEAQ (reference sequence). V lost 5 bases to trimming and J lost 4 bases, with 17 bases between them. CDR3 protein: CASSLFTRVGTEAFF. The CDR3 DNA is TGTGCCAGCAGCCTTTTTACCCGAGTGGGCACTGAAGCTTTCTTT.

J is TRBJ2-2 and V is TRBV7-8, with 10 nucleotides matching TRBD2. Germline values: CDR1 SGHVS, CDR2 FQNEAQ. Trimming took 1 base from V and 6 from J; bases not matched to a gene: 5. The CDR3 has 16 amino acids. The CDR3 is CASSLGTGTSAGELFF. CDR3 DNA sequence: TGTGCCAGCAGCTTAGGAACCGGGACTAGCGCCGGGGAGCTGTTTTTT.

The rearrangement joins TRBV7-9 to TRBJ1-1; TRBD1 might be the D (5 bases). The V gene's germline CDR1 is SEHNR and CDR2 FQNEAQ (reference sequence). The CDR3 spans 14 residues. The ends were cut back, 5 bases at V and 10 bases at J, with 20 bases in the middle. The CDR3: CASSVTGLNPGAFF. CDR3 nucleotides: TGTGCCAGCAGCGTAACAGGATTAAATCCTGGAGCTTTCTTT.

This clonotype was recorded a few times. The V call is TRBV10-3, the J call TRBJ1-1, with 9 bases lining up with TRBD1. Germline CDR1 and CDR2: ENHRY and SYGVKD. The CDR3 is 15 amino acids. V lost 2 bases, J lost 1 base, and 2 bases stayed unmatched. This CDR3 is CAISEPGQGNTEAFF. The DNA for the CDR3 is TGTGCCATCAGTGAGCCGGGACAGGGGAACACTGAAGCTTTCTTT.

Many counts were recorded for this clonotype. The chain uses TRBV7-2 and TRBJ1-1, with unresolved D. The CDR3 runs 14 residues. V lost 5 bases, J lost 11 bases, and 21 bases lay in between. CDR1 and CDR2 from the germline V gene are SGHTA and FQGNSA. CDR3 nucleotides: TGTGCCAGCAGCCCGACGGGAGGTGTCATCGGCGCTTTCTTT. This sequence encodes CASSPTGGVIGAFF.

This clonotype was seen only a few times. This chain uses TRBV7-9 with TRBJ2-7; possibly TRBD1 for D (6 bases). The CDR3 is 13 amino acids. Germline V gene sequence: CDR1 SEHNR, CDR2 FQNEAQ (reference sequence). Trimming stripped 6 bases from V and 3 bases from J, with 12 bases between. The CDR3 region is CASRGGQIYEQYF. CDR3 nucleotides: TGTGCCAGCAGGGGCGGACAGATCTACGAGCAGTACTTC.

This clonotype occurred a few times. J is TRBJ2-6 and V is TRBV19, with a possible D match to TRBD1 (6 bases). The CDR3 totals 13 residues. Germline-derived CDR1 and CDR2 are LNHDA and SQIVND (reference sequence). V was shortened by 7 bases and J by 2 bases, with 6 bases between the two germline ends. The CDR3 bases are TGTGCCAGTAAGGGGGCTGGGGCCAACGTCCTGACTTTC. Its protein product is CASKGAGANVLTF.

This clonotype was seen only a few times. The chain carries TRBV20-1 and TRBJ2-7; D might be TRBD1 or TRBD2, each matching 5 bases. CDR3 length: 13 residues. The germline V gene encodes CDR1 DFQATT and CDR2 SNEGSKA (reference sequence). Trimming left V 0 bases short and J 3 bases short, with 9 bases between. DNA of the CDR3: TGCAGTGCTAGAGACCCAGGGAGCTACGAGCAGTACTTC. It yields the protein CSARDPGSYEQYF.

This clonotype appeared a few times. This chain uses TRBV5-1 with TRBJ1-4, with a possible D match to TRBD1 (5 bases). Germline CDR1 and CDR2: SGHRS and YFSETQ. There are 15 residues in the CDR3. The germline V and J ends were trimmed by 3 bases and 9 bases, with 18 bases remaining between them. CDR3: CASSYQGTGNQKLFF. As DNA, the CDR3 is TGCGCCAGCAGCTATCAGGGTACGGGGAATCAAAAACTGTTTTTT.

This clonotype was counted ten times or more. V and J are TRBV11-3 and TRBJ1-1; 7 bases map to TRBD1. CDR3 length: 15 amino acids. The germline gives CDR1 SGHNT, CDR2 YENEEA. J was trimmed by 7 bases and V by 2 bases; bases with no gene match: 10. CDR3 sequence (DNA): TGTGCCAGCAGCTTAAACACAGGGGCCGGGGGTGAAGCTTTCTTT. The encoded protein is CASSLNTGAGGEAFF.

The gene calls are TRBV6-1 and TRBJ2-7, with D possibly being TRBD1 (7 bases). V dropped 3 bases and J dropped 0 bases, with 12 bases sitting between them. The germline CDR1 and CDR2 sequences are MNHNS and SASEGT. The CDR3 has 15 amino acids. The CDR3 bases are TGTGCCAGCAGTGATTTGCGGGACAGCTCCTACGAGCAGTACTTC. Residues: CASSDLRDSSYEQYF.

As to this clonotype: Germline and junction disagree at one end, which may indicate a read error. The gene calls are TRBV7-9 and TRBJ2-5; D is uncertain. The CDR3 totals 13 residues. Germline V gives CDR1 SEHNR, CDR2 FQNEAQ (reference sequence). The CDR3 region is CASILGRAETQYF. CDR3 DNA: TGTGCCAGCATCTTAGGAAGGGCAGAGACCCAGTACTTC.

Only a few counts were recorded for this clonotype. The chain couples TRBV20-1 to TRBJ1-2, with 7 bases aligning to TRBD1. Trimming at V came to 4 bases and at J to 5 bases, leaving 4 bases not matched to a gene. From germline, CDR1 is DFQATT and CDR2 SNEGSKA (reference sequence). This CDR3 is 12 amino acids long. In DNA, the CDR3 is TGCAGTGCTATTGACAGGGAGTATGGCTACACCTTC. This translates into CSAIDREYGYTF.